This TCR beta chain originates from a study of cytomegalovirus exposure and HLA in healthy donors. Findings of the study overall: Sequencing had likely introduced a cluster of highly shared sequence variants as an artifact. In a later analysis, at a false discovery rate of 0.05, approximately 15,000 TCR beta sequences matched HLA alleles. Several of the most significant clusters appeared linked to common viral pathogens, based on a later analysis. The study assumed roughly uniform donor sequencing depth for presence/absence analyses.

This clone has only one observation. Antigen specificity is unknown. A multiplex PCR was run with 60 Vbeta primers and 13 Jbeta primers. This table comes from immunoSEQ multiplex PCR, and its TCRdb copy is limited to in-frame clones, with some not included. Among about 230,000 clones listed, about 80% were seen once. The CDR3 sequence is 17 residues long. Germline V lookup: CDR1 MNHNS, CDR2 SASEGT. Trimming pared 4 bases from V and 6 bases from J, leaving 19 bases between. The chain joins TRBV6-1 to TRBJ1-6; D perhaps matches TRBD1 (6 bases). What was sequenced was PBMCs. This clonotype was obtained from a woman aged 60-75 years in good health and CMV-seropositive. This chain's CDR3 is CASSVRTDPILNSPLHF. CDR3 bases: TGTGCCAGCAGTGTCCGGACAGACCCAATTCTTAATTCACCCCTCCACTTT.